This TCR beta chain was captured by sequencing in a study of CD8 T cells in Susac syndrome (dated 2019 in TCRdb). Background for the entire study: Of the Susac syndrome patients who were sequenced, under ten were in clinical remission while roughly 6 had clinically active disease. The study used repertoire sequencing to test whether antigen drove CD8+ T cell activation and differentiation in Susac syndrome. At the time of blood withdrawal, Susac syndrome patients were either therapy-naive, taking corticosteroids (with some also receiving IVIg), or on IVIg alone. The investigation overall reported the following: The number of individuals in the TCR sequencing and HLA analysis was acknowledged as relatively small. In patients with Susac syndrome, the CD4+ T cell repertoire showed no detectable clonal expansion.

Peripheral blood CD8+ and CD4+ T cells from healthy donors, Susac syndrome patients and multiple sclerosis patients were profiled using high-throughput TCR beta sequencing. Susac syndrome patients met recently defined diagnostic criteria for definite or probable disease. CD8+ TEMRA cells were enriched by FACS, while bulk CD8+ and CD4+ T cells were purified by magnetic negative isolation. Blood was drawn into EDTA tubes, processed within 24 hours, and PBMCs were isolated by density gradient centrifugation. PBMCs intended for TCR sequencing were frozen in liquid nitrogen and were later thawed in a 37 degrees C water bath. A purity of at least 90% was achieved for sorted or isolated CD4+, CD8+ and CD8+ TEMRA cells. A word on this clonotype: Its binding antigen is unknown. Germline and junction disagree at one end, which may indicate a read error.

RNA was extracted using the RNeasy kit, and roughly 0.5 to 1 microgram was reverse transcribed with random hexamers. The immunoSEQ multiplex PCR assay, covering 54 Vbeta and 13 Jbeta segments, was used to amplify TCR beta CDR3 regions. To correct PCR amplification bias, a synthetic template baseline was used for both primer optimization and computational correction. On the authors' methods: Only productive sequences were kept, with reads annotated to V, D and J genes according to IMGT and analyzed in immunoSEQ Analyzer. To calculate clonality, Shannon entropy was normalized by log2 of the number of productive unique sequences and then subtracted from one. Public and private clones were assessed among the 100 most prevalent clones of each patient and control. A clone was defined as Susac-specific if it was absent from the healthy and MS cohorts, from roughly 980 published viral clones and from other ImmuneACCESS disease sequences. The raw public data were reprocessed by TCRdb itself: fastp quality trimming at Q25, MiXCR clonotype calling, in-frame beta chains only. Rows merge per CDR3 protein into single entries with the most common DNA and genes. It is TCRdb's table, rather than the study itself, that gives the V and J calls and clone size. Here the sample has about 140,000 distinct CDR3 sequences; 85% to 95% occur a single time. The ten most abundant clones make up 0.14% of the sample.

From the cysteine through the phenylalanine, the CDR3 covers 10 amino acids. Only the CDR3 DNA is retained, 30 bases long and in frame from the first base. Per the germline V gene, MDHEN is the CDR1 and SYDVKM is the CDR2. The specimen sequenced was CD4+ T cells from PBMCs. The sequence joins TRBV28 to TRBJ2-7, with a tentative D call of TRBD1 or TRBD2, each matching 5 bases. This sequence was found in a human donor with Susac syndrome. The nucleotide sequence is TGTGCCAGCAGTTCCGGGACCGTCGACTTC. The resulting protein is CASSSGTVDF.